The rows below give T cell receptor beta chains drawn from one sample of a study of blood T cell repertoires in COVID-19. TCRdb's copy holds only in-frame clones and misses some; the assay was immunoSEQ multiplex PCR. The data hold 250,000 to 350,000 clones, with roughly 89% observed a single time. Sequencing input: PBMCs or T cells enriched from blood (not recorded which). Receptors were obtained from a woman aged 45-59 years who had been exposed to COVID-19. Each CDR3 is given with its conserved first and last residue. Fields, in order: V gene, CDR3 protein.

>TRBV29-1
CSVEGGGIGYGYTF
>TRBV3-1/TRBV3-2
CASSQAGGGEKLFF
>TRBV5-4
CASSRGTGVGTEAFF
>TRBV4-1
CASSQPTGGFGYTF
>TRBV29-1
CSGTYRGTEAFF
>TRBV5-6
CASSLRQVNQPQHF
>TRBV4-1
CASSWTANTGELFF
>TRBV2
CASKSRDRDGQPQHF
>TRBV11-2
CASSLDDRRGTEAFF
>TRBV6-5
CASRGQPFTGELFF
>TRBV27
CASSFRQGQTYGYTF
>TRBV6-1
CASSEAARGRYTEAFF
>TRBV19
CASSIGRNTGELFF
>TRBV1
CTSSKGQGNYGYTF
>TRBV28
CASSQSSTGMDYNEQFF
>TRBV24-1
CATSRSSNTGELFF
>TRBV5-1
CASSPQPSGGANEQFF
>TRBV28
CASSLDRGGNSPLHF
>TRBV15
CATSRGGLAGRNTGELFF
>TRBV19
CASSIVRNQPQHF
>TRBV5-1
CASSLTPQGQGAGYGYTF
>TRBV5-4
CASSLDRRGAFF
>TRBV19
CASSMGPQGLPGTDTQYF
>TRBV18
CASSPGQGATNQPQHF
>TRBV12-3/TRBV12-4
CASRATGSTEAFF
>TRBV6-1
CASSEGTGALSPLHF
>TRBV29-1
CSVLQVEQYF
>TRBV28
CASSSSGGAFWEQYF
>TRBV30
CAWSDDRGANSPLHF